This is a list of T cell receptor beta chains from one sample in a study of blood T cell repertoires in COVID-19. Here immunoSEQ multiplex PCR was the method, and the copy in TCRdb shows in-frame clones only, minus some. This sample carries hundreds of thousands of clones, 83% of them seen once, and the ten largest clones take 3% to 4%. Source material: PBMCs or T cells enriched from blood (not recorded which). Receptor source: a woman aged 40 to 50 who had been exposed to COVID-19. Both conserved end residues are trimmed from each CDR3. Clone size appears in some rows only: once, few, many, or a class for an expanded clone.

medium-sized,TRBV4-2,TRBJ2-2,ASSPLDAGTSGENTGELF
NA,TRBV7-9,TRBJ2-7,ASSSGTVLSYEQY
once,TRBV30,TRBJ1-3,AWNRAGNTIY
NA,TRBV3-1/TRBV3-2,TRBJ1-2,ASSPGTGRYGYT
NA,TRBV30,TRBJ2-1,AWDLRGDNEQF
NA,TRBV5-6,TRBJ2-3,ASSPPAADTQY
NA,TRBV3-1/TRBV3-2,TRBJ2-4,ASSQVTLTSGGALAKNIQY
NA,TRBV29-1,TRBJ2-5,SVVSRLQETQY
NA,TRBV4-2,TRBJ2-1,ASSQGQEETYNEQF
NA,TRBV9,TRBJ2-1,ASSVASGGDEQF
NA,TRBV10-3,TRBJ1-5,AISLAGGNQPQH
NA,TRBV11-2,TRBJ2-3,ASSFPRTGSLGTQY
NA,TRBV11-2,TRBJ2-2,ASSFGFVITGELF
NA,TRBV9,TRBJ1-5,ASNPGNINQPQH
NA,TRBV7-6,TRBJ1-1,ASSPTGQNTEAF
NA,TRBV2,TRBJ2-3,ASLADTQY
NA,TRBV7-2,TRBJ1-5,ASSLTGAYSNQPQH
NA,TRBV27,TRBJ1-6,ASSPGYSNSPLH
NA,TRBV4-3,TRBJ1-2,ASSQDRSGLYGYT
NA,TRBV5-1,TRBJ1-4,ASSFGLQGPNEKLF
NA,TRBV28,TRBJ1-6,ASSSIRGGAIGSYNSPLH
NA,TRBV5-4,TRBJ2-3,ASSPAGVSTDTQY
NA,TRBV3-1/TRBV3-2,TRBJ2-7,ASSRTDEQY
NA,TRBV28,TRBJ2-7,ASSPTSDNREQY
NA,TRBV10-3,TRBJ1-5,AISDYGLDQPQH
NA,TRBV6-5,TRBJ1-2,ASSLQGANGYT
NA,TRBV6-2/TRBV6-3,TRBJ1-1,ASSYGDRGPEAF
few,TRBV5-1,TRBJ2-3,ASSLYSVILTDTQY
once,TRBV27,TRBJ1-6,ASSLLALDNSPLH
NA,TRBV19,TRBJ1-5,ASSTLGQGRGQPQH
NA,TRBV24-1,TRBJ1-2,ATSEPGTADGYT
NA,TRBV9,TRBJ2-5,ASSPRQGFQETQY
NA,TRBV6-1,TRBJ2-6,ASSEGQGGANVLT
few,TRBV3-1/TRBV3-2,TRBJ2-1,ASSQAGTSGAYNEQF
NA,TRBV7-8,TRBJ1-2,ASSRGQTQANYGYT
NA,TRBV18,TRBJ2-7,ASSPQSRLAGAYEQY
NA,TRBV29-1,TRBJ1-2,SVVSGAGGYT
NA,TRBV10-3,TRBJ2-7,AISAAGQSYEQY
NA,TRBV3-1/TRBV3-2,TRBJ1-2,ASSQDVGQGPYGYT
NA,TRBV7-9,TRBJ1-4,ASSFVGRGSGNEKLF
NA,TRBV9,TRBJ2-5,ASSARGPGETQY
NA,TRBV7-9,TRBJ1-1,ASSRGWGEGEGNTEAF
NA,TRBV9,TRBJ1-2,ASRPTGTNYGYT
NA,TRBV4-1,TRBJ1-5,ASRQSGISNQPQH
NA,TRBV14,TRBJ2-1,ASSQQQGGEQF
NA,TRBV29-1,TRBJ1-6,SVRGSSYNSPLH
NA,TRBV18,TRBJ2-7,ASSPGTGGAYEQY
once,TRBV29-1,TRBJ2-4,SVEWAGAKNIQY
NA,TRBV7-2,TRBJ2-1,ASSLMRGGADEQF